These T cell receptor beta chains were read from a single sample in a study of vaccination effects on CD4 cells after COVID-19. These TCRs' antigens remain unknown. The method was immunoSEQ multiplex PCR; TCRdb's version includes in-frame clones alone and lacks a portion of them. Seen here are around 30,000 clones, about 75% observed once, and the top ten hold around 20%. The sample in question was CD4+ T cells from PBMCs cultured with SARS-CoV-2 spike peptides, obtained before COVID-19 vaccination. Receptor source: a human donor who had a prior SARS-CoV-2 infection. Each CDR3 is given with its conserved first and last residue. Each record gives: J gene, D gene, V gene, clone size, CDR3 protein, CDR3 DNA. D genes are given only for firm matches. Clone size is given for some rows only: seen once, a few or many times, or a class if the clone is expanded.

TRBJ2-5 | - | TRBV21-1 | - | CASSKEGGHTQYF | TGTGCCAGCAGCAAAGAGGGTGGGCATACCCAGTACTTC
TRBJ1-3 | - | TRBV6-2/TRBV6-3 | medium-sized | CASSNTRLGNTIYF | TGTGCCAGCAGCAACACCCGCTTGGGAAACACCATATATTTT
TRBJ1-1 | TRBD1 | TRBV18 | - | CASSLADRGITFF | TGTGCCAGCTCACTCGCCGACAGGGGGATAACTTTCTTT
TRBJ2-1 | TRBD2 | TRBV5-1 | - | CASSPGPGGNEQFF | TGCGCCAGCAGCCCCGGACCGGGGGGCAATGAGCAGTTCTTC
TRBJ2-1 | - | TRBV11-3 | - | CASSLDRVQFF | TGTGCCAGCAGCTTAGACCGGGTCCAGTTCTTC
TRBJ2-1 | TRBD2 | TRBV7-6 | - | CASSLAFSGGNEQFF | TGTGCCAGCAGCTTAGCGTTTAGCGGGGGCAATGAGCAGTTCTTC
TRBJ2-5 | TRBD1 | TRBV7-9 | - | CASSLARRGQETQYF | TGTGCCAGCAGCTTAGCGCGCAGGGGGCAAGAGACCCAGTACTTC
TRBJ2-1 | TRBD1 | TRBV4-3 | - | CASSPLGEGANEQFF | TGCGCCAGCAGCCCACTCGGTGAGGGGGCCAATGAGCAGTTCTTC
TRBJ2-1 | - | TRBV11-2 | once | CASSLSRFEQFF | TGTGCCAGCAGCTTATCTCGCTTTGAGCAGTTCTTC
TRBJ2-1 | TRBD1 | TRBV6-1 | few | CASSDGTGSYNEQFF | TGTGCCAGCAGTGACGGGACAGGGTCCTACAATGAGCAGTTCTTC
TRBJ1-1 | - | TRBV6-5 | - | CASSFRWGTEAFF | TGTGCCAGCAGTTTCAGGTGGGGCACTGAAGCTTTCTTT
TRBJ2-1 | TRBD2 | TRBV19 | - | CATVSSGWGRGEQFF | TGTGCCACGGTCTCTAGCGGGTGGGGTCGGGGTGAGCAGTTCTTC
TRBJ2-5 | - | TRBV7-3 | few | CASSSTREETQYF | TGTGCCAGCAGCTCCACTAGGGAGGAGACCCAGTACTTC
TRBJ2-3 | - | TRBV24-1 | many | CATSEGGLRTQYF | TGTGCCACCAGTGAGGGGGGTTTGAGAACGCAGTATTTT
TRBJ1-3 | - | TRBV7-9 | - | CASSFGTAGNTIYF | TGTGCCAGCAGCTTTGGTACAGCAGGAAACACCATATATTTT
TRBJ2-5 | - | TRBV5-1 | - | CASSPQRGQETQYF | TGCGCCAGCAGCCCTCAGAGGGGACAAGAGACCCAGTACTTC
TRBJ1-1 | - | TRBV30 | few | CAWSNVYTEAFF | TGTGCCTGGAGTAACGTTTACACTGAAGCTTTCTTT
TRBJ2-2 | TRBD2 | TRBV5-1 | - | CASSLVSSGGAGPGELFF | TGCGCCAGCAGCTTGGTTTCCAGCGGGGGGGCCGGTCCGGGGGAGCTGTTTTTT
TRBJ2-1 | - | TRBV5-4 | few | CASSTDSSYNEQFF | TGTGCCAGCTCAACGGATAGCTCCTACAATGAGCAGTTCTTC
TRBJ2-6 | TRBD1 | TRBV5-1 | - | CASSLGGTDDTGANVLTF | TGCGCCAGCAGCTTGGGGGGGACAGACGACACTGGGGCCAACGTCCTGACTTTC
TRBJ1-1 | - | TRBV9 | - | CASSVSQSTEAFF | TGTGCCAGCAGCGTCAGTCAAAGCACTGAAGCTTTCTTT
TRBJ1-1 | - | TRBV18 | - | CASSPRGENTEAFF | TGTGCCAGCTCACCACGTGGAGAGAACACTGAAGCTTTCTTT
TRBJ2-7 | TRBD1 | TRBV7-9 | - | CASKKWDSESYEQYF | TGTGCCAGCAAAAAATGGGACAGCGAGTCCTACGAGCAGTACTTC
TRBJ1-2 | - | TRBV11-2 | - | CASSLGFNYGYTF | TGTGCCAGCAGCTTAGGGTTTAACTATGGCTACACCTTC
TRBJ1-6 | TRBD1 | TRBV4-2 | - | CASSRMGSGDRGYNSPLHF | TGTGCCAGCAGCCGTATGGGGAGTGGGGACAGGGGTTATAATTCACCCCTCCACTTT
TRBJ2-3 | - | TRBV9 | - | CASSVGGSTDTQYF | TGTGCCAGCAGCGTAGGGGGGTCCACAGATACGCAGTATTTT
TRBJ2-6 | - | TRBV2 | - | CASGRQISGANVLTF | TGTGCCAGCGGGCGCCAGATTTCTGGGGCCAACGTCCTGACTTTC
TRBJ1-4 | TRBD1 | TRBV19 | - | CASSFQTGLTNEKLFF | TGTGCCAGTAGTTTCCAGACAGGGTTGACTAATGAAAAACTGTTTTTT
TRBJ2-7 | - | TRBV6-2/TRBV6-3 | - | CASSDGYEQYF | TGTGCCAGCAGTGACGGCTACGAGCAGTACTTC